Shown below are 18 T cell receptor beta chains from a single sample sequenced in a study of T cells in Graves' hyperthyroidism and ophthalmopathy. Researchers amplified the TCR beta CDR3 regions from RNA transcripts. Primed by the HTBI set, a first-round RT-PCR was run on the TCR CDR3. Each CDR3 protein is one row after TCRdb ran MiXCR on the multiplex PCR reads. The sample has approximately 640,000 distinct CDR3 sequences, 45% seen once. The sample consisted of peripheral blood or thyroid tissue (not recorded which). The receptor source for this set is an adult man with Graves' disease, either hyperthyroidism or ophthalmopathy (not recorded which).

The V call is TRBV5-1, the J call TRBJ1-2, with D tentatively TRBD1 (5 bases). V lost 3 bases and J lost 0, with 18 bases in between. CDR1 and CDR2 from the germline V gene are SGHRS and YFSETQ. The CDR3 spans 17 residues. In DNA, the CDR3 is TGCGCCAGCAGCTGGGACGGGACGGCAAGAGCTAACTATGGCTACACCTTC. Translating it yields CASSWDGTARANYGYTF.

This clonotype was seen repeatedly, ten times or more. For the CDR3, the DNA is TGTGCCATCAGTGAGGGCATTGAAGCTTTCTTT. Amino acids: CAISEGIEAFF. The V and J genes are TRBV10-3 and TRBJ1-1; D ambiguous. Germline values: CDR1 ENHRY, CDR2 SYGVKD. V lost 2 bases and J 7 bases, leaving 5 bases between the germline ends. CDR3 length: 11 amino acids.

The sample holds many counts of this clonotype. The chain carries TRBV10-3 and TRBJ1-2; possible D gene TRBD1, 5 bases. CDR3 size: 15 residues. Germline V gives CDR1 ENHRY, CDR2 SYGVKD. V shed 5 bases and J shed 2 bases, with 15 bases lying between them. CDR3 coding DNA: TGTGCCATCAGTACACGGGGCAGCCAAAACTATGGCTACACCTTC. Translation: CAISTRGSQNYGYTF.

The chain combines TRBV20-1 with TRBJ1-6; a possible D gene is TRBD1 (5 bases). V lost 6 bases and J 4 bases, leaving 10 bases between the germline ends. This CDR3 is 13 amino acids long. Germline V gives CDR1 DFQATT, CDR2 SNEGSKA (reference sequence). CDR3 DNA: TGCAGTGCCCCGGGGCTTTATAATTCACCCCTCCACTTT. This gives the protein CSAPGLYNSPLHF.

In regard to this clonotype: This may come from a read error, since a much larger clone is one base off. The J gene is TRBJ1-2, the V gene TRBV7-9; 9 bases match TRBD1. The CDR3 covers 13 residues. Looked up from germline, CDR1 is SEHNR and CDR2 is FQNEAQ (reference sequence). After removal of 1 base from V and 8 bases from J, the junction contained 2 bases not matched to a gene. The DNA for the CDR3 is TGTGCCAGCAGCTTAGTGACAGGGGGAGGCTACACCTTC. Amino acid sequence: CASSLVTGGGYTF.

This clonotype has only one observation. The V gene is TRBV7-2, the J gene TRBJ2-7; 7 bases fit TRBD2. V dropped 4 bases and J dropped 0; count of bases not matched to a gene: 9. Germline V gives CDR1 SGHTA, CDR2 FQGNSA. The CDR3 is 16 residues long. CDR3 coding DNA: TGTGCCAGCAGCTCCAGCTTACTAGCGAGCTCCTACGAGCAGTACTTC. Translated, it gives CASSSSLLASSYEQYF.

This clonotype has just one count. The genes are TRBV25-1 and TRBJ1-6; TRBD1 matches at 7 bases. The junction had 7 bases not matched to a gene; V was cut back by 9 bases and J by 8 bases. Per germline, CDR1 MGHDK and CDR2 SYGVNS. The CDR3 totals 13 residues. The CDR3 reads CASTGESDSPLHF. CDR3 DNA: TGTGCCAGTACAGGGGAGTCGGATTCACCCCTCCACTTT. Drawing the rest from reference TRBV25-1 and TRBJ1-6, the complete variable domain is EADIYQTPRYLVIGTGKKITLECSQTMGHDKMYWYQQDPGMELHLIHYSYGVNSTEKGDLSSESTVSRIRTEHFPLTLESARPSHTSQYLCASTGESDSPLHFGNGTRLTVT.

This clonotype was observed a few times. The chain has TRBV7-2 and TRBJ1-2; TRBD1 is a possible D gene (6 bases). Germline V CDR1 and CDR2: SGHTA, FQGNSA. Trimming left V 7 bases short and J 4 bases short, with 10 bases between. The CDR3 consists of 12 residues. The CDR3 sequence: CASNRVGYGYTF. The DNA for the CDR3 is TGTGCCAGCAACAGGGTTGGCTATGGCTACACCTTC.

This clonotype was observed many times. V gene TRBV15 combines with J gene TRBJ1-1; TRBD1 might be the D (6 bases). The ends were cut back, 0 bases at V and 4 bases at J, with 15 bases in the middle. Germline CDR1 is LNHNV and CDR2 is YYDKDF (reference sequence). This CDR3 region has 16 residues. This chain's CDR3 is CATSRDRGKLGTEAFF. CDR3 nucleotides: TGTGCCACCAGCAGAGACAGGGGTAAATTGGGCACTGAAGCTTTCTTT.

The chain links TRBV20-1 to TRBJ2-5, with a weak D call TRBD1 (6 bases). The CDR3 extends over 15 amino acids. Germline CDR1 reads DFQATT; CDR2 reads SNEGSKA (reference sequence). Trimming pared 6 bases from V and 5 bases from J, leaving 22 bases between. The CDR3 region is CSAPGQGGIWETQYF. CDR3 bases: TGCAGTGCACCGGGACAAGGTGGGATTTGGGAGACCCAGTACTTC.

The rearrangement uses TRBV29-1 and TRBJ1-1, with TRBD1 identical over 7 bases. V shed 0 bases, J shed 1 base, and the junction held 8 bases outside the gene matches. CDR1 and CDR2 (germline): SQVTM, ANQGSEA. There are 16 residues in the CDR3. In DNA, the CDR3 is TGCAGCGTTGAAGATCGGAAAGGGGGCCCGAACACTGAAGCTTTCTTT. Translation gives CSVEDRKGGPNTEAFF.

The table lists this clonotype with a few counts. The chain is built from TRBV7-2 and TRBJ2-2, with 7 nucleotides matching TRBD1. V trimming: 6 bases; J trimming: 2 bases; junction bases outside the gene matches: 6. The CDR3 spans 15 residues. Germline values: CDR1 SGHTA, CDR2 FQGNSA. The DNA for the CDR3 is TGTGCCAGCAGTCCGGACAGGATCAACACCGGGGAGCTGTTTTTT. This sequence encodes CASSPDRINTGELFF.

As for this clonotype: This clone may be a read error of a much larger clone one base away. This chain links TRBV6-2 or TRBV6-3 with TRBJ2-7, with D uncertain. This CDR3 is 15 amino acids long. Germline loops: CDR1 MNHEY, CDR2 SVGEGT. Trimming stripped 4 bases from V and 3 bases from J, with 16 bases between. The DNA of the CDR3 is TGTGCCAGCAGTTCCACCCAGTACCCCTACTACGAGCAGTACTTC. It yields the protein CASSSTQYPYYEQYF.

This chain links TRBV11-1 with TRBJ1-5; 9 bases are shared with TRBD1. Germline trimming cut 3 bases from V and 11 bases from J; bases unmatched to any gene: 5. CDR1 SGHAT and CDR2 FQDESV come from the germline V gene (reference sequence). CDR3 size: 13 residues. CDR3 DNA: TGTGCCAGCAGCTTGGGGACAGGGAGAGCCCAGCATTTT. It codes for CASSLGTGRAQHF.

This clonotype was observed at least ten times. The V call is TRBV12-3 or TRBV12-4, the J call TRBJ1-1; D is unclear. The CDR3 consists of 13 residues. Between the trimmed V and J ends, which lost 1 base and 1 base, there was a span of 4 bases. The CDR3 protein is CASSLGWNTEAFF. CDR3 bases: TGTGCCAGCAGTTTAGGGTGGAACACTGAAGCTTTCTTT.

Comments on this clonotype: The junction differs from germline at one of its ends, possibly a read error. The J gene is TRBJ2-6, the V gene TRBV19, with D tentatively TRBD2 (5 bases). There are 15 residues in the CDR3. Germline lookup yields CDR1 LNHDA and CDR2 SQIVND (reference sequence). The CDR3 DNA reads TGTTCCAGTCCCAGCGGAGATAATGGGGCCAACGTCCTGACTTTC. Translation gives CSSPSGDNGANVLTF.

CDR3 sequence reads: CASSRDRGHSNQPQHF. CDR3 in DNA: TGTGCCAGCAGTCGGGACAGGGGGCATAGCAATCAGCCCCAGCATTTT. The V call is TRBV6-5, the J call TRBJ1-5; 12 nucleotides agree with TRBD1. After removal of 5 bases from V and 0 bases from J, the junction contained 2 bases not matched to a gene. CDR1 and CDR2 (germline): MNHEY, SVGAGI. This CDR3 region has 16 residues.

This sequence joins TRBV7-9 and TRBJ2-7; tentatively, D is TRBD2 (5 bases). Germline-derived CDR1 and CDR2 are SEHNR and FQNEAQ (reference sequence). Trimming shortened V by 5 bases and J by 1 base, and 12 bases separated the two germline ends. CDR3 length: 14 residues. For the CDR3, the DNA is TGTGCCAGCAGCCCTGGACTCCGGTCCTACGAGCAGTACTTC. Translating gives CASSPGLRSYEQYF.